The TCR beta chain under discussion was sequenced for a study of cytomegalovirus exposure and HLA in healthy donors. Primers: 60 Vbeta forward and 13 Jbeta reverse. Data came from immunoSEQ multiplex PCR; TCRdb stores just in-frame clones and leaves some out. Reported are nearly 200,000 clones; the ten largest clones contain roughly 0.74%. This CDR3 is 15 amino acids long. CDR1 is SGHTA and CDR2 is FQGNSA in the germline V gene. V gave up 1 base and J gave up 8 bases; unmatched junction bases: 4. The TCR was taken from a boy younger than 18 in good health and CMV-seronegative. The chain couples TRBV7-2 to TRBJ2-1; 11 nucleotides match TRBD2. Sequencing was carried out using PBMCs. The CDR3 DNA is TGTGCCAGCAGCTTAGGCGGGACTAGCGGCTATGAGCAGTTCTTC. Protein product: CASSLGGTSGYEQFF.